Included here is one TCR beta chain sequence, with context. Its antigen is undetermined. The PCR was carried out with 60 Vbeta primers and 13 Jbeta primers. The protocol was immunoSEQ multiplex PCR, while the TCRdb copy is restricted to in-frame clones and leaves out a portion. The data hold approximately 190,000 clones, with over 65% observed a single time. The entry originates in a study of cytomegalovirus exposure and HLA in healthy donors. Overall study findings and caveats: A later analysis showed HLA-associated TCR beta chains outstripping equally common others in clonal expansion.

The specimen was PBMCs. The receptor's source is a man aged 35-49 years in good health and CMV-seropositive.

The CDR3 sequence: CASSVGTGVGQPQHF. CDR3 coding DNA: TGTGCCAGCAGCGTAGGGACAGGGGTCGGTCAGCCCCAGCATTTT. The chain employs TRBV9 and TRBJ1-5; TRBD1 matches at 9 bases. The germline CDR1 and CDR2 sequences are SGDLS and YYNGEE. With V trimmed by 0 bases and J by 6 bases, 4 bases remained unmatched. The length of the CDR3 is 15 residues.